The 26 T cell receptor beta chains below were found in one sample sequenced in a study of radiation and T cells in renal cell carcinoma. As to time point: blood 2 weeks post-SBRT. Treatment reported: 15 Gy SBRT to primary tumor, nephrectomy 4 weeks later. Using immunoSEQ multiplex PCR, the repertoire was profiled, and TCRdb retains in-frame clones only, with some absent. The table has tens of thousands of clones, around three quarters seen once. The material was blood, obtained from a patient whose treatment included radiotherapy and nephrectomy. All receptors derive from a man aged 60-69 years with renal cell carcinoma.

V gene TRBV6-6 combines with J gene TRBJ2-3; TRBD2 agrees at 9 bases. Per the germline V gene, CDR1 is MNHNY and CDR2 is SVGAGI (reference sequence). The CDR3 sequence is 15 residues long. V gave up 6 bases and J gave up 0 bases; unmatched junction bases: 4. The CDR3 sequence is CASSPLAGSTDTQYF. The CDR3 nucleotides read TGTGCCAGCAGCCCCCTAGCGGGAAGCACAGATACGCAGTATTTT.

CDR3 in amino acids: CASRMGRNTDTQYF. The CDR3 nucleotides read TGTGCCAGCAGAATGGGACGGAACACAGATACGCAGTATTTT. The rearrangement joins TRBV27 to TRBJ2-3; perhaps D is TRBD1 or TRBD2 (5 bases each). Trimming took 6 bases from V and 2 from J, leaving 12 bases between them. The CDR3 extends over 14 amino acids. Germline V gene sequence: CDR1 MNHEY, CDR2 SMNVEV (reference sequence).

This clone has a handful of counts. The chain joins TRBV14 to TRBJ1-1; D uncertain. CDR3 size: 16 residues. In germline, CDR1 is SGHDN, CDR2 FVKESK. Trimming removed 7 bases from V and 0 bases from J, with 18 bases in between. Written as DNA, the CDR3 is TGTGCCAGCACTTCACCGCTTATCCCTATGAACACTGAAGCTTTCTTT. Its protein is CASTSPLIPMNTEAFF.

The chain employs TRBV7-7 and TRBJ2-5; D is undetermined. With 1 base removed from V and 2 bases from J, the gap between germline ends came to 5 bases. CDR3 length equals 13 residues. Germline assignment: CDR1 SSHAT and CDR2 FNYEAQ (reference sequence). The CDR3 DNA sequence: TGTGCCAGCAGCTTAGGGTTACAAGAGACCCAGTACTTC. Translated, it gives CASSLGLQETQYF.

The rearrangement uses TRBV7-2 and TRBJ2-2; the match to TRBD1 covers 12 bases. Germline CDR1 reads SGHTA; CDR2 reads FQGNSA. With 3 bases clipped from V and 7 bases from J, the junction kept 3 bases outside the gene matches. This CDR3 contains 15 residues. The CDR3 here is CASSLGQGAGGELFF. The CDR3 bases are TGTGCCAGCAGCTTGGGACAGGGGGCCGGCGGGGAGCTGTTTTTT. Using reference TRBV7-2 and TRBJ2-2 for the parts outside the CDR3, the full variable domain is GAGVSQSPSNKVTEKGKDVELRCDPISGHTALYWYRQSLGQGLEFLIYFQGNSAPDKSGLPSDRFSAERTGGSVSTLTIQRTQQEDSAVYLCASSLGQGAGGELFFGEGSRLTVL.

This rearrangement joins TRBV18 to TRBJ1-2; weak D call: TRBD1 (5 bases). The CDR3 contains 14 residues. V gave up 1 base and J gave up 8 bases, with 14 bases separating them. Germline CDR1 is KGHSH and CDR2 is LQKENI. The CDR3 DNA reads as TGTGCCAGCTCACCACGGCAGGGCCCAGACGGCTACACCTTC. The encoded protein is CASSPRQGPDGYTF.

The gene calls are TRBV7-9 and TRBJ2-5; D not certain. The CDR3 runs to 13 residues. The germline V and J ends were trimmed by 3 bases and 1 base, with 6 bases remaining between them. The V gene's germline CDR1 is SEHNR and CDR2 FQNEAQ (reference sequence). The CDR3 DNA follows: TGTGCCAGCAGCTTGAACAGCCAAGAGACCCAGTACTTC. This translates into CASSLNSQETQYF.

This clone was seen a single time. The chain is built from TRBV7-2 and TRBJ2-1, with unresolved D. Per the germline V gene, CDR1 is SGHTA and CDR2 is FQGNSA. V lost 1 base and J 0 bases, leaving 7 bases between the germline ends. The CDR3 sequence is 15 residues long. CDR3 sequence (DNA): TGTGCCAGCAGCTTAGTTGGGGTCTCCTACAATGAGCAGTTCTTC. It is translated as CASSLVGVSYNEQFF.

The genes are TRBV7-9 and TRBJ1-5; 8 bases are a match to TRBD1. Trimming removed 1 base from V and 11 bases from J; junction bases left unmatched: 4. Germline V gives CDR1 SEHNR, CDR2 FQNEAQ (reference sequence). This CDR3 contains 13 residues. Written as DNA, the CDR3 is TGTGCCAGCAGCTTAGGGAACAGGGGGGCCCAGCATTTT. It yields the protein CASSLGNRGAQHF.

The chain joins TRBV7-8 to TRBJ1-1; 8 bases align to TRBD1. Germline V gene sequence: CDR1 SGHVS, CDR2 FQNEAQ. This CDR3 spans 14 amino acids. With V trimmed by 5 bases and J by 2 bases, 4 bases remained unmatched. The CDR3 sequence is CASSVDRDNTEAFF. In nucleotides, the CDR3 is TGTGCCAGCAGCGTGGACAGGGATAACACTGAAGCTTTCTTT. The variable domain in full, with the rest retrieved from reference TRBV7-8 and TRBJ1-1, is GAGVSQSPRYKVAKRGQDVALRCDPISGHVSLFWYQQALGQGPEFLTYFQNEAQLDKSGLPSDRFFAERPEGSVSTLKIQRTQQEDSAVYLCASSVDRDNTEAFFGQGTRLTVV.

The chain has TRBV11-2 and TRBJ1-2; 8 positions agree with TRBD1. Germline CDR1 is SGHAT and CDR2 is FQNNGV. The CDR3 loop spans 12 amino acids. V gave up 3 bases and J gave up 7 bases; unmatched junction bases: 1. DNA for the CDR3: TGTGCCAGCAGCTTCACAGGGGGTGGCTACACCTTC. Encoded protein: CASSFTGGGYTF.

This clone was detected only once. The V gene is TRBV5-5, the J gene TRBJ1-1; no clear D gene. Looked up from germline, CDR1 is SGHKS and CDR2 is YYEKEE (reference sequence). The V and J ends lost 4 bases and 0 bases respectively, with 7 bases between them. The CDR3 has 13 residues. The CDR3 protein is CASSATVNTEAFF. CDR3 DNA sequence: TGTGCCAGCAGCGCTACAGTGAACACTGAAGCTTTCTTT.

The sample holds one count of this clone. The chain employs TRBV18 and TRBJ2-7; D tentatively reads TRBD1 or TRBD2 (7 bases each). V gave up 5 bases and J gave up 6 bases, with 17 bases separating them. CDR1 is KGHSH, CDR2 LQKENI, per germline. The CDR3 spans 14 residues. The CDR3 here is CASSSTTGEGEQYF. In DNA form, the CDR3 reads TGTGCCAGCTCATCTACTACAGGGGAGGGCGAGCAGTACTTC.

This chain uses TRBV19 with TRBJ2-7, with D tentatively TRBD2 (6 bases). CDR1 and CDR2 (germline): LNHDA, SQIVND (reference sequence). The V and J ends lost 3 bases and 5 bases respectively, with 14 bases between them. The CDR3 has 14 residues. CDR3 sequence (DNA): TGTGCCAGTAGTATTAGGGGACTTGGTGACGAGCAGTACGTC. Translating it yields CASSIRGLGDEQYV.

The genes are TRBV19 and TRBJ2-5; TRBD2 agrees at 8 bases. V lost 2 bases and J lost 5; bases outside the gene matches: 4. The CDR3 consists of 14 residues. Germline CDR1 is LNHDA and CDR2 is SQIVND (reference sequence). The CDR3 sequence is CASSIRGGFETQYF. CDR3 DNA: TGTGCCAGTAGTATACGCGGGGGGTTTGAGACCCAGTACTTC.

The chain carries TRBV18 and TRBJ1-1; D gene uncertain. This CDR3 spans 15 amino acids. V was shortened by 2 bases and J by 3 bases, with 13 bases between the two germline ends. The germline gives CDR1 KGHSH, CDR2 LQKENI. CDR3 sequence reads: CASSPNLRWDTEAFF. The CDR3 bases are TGTGCCAGCTCACCAAACCTCCGATGGGACACTGAAGCTTTCTTT.

DNA for the CDR3: TGTGCCAGCAGCTTAGCCCGACTAGCGGCCTACTACAATGAGCAGTTCTTC. As protein: CASSLARLAAYYNEQFF. The V call is TRBV7-2, the J call TRBJ2-1; TRBD2 agrees at 9 bases. Trimming cost V 0 bases and J 3 bases; bases outside gene matches: 6. CDR3 length: 17 residues. Germline V gene lookup returns CDR1 SGHTA and CDR2 FQGNSA.

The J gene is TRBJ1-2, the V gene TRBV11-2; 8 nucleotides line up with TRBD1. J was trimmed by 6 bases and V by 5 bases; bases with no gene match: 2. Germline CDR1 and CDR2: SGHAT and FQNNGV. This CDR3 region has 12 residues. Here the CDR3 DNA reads TGTGCCAGCAGCCAGACAGGGGATGGCTACACCTTC. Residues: CASSQTGDGYTF. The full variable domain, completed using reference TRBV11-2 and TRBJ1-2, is EAGVAQSPRYKIIEKRQSVAFWCNPISGHATLYWYQQILGQGPKLLIQFQNNGVVDDSQLPKDRFSAERLKGVDSTLKIQPAKLEDSAVYLCASSQTGDGYTFGSGTRLTVV.

Here the CDR3 reads CASSQVLRQAGNTIYF. The CDR3 DNA reads as TGCGCCAGCAGCCAAGTCTTGCGGCAAGCTGGAAACACCATATATTTT. This chain connects TRBV4-3 to TRBJ1-3; no clear D gene. Trimming pared 1 base from V and 2 bases from J, leaving 12 bases between. Germline CDR1 is LGHNA and CDR2 is YSLEER. This CDR3 region has 16 residues.

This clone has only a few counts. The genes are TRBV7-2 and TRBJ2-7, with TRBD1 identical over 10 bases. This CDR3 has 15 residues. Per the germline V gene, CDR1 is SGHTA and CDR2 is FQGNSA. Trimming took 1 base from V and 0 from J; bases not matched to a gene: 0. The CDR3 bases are TGTGCCAGCAGCTTAGGGACAGGGGGCTCCTACGAGCAGTACTTC. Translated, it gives CASSLGTGGSYEQYF. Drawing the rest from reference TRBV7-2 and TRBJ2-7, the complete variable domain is GAGVSQSPSNKVTEKGKDVELRCDPISGHTALYWYRQSLGQGLEFLIYFQGNSAPDKSGLPSDRFSAERTGGSVSTLTIQRTQQEDSAVYLCASSLGTGGSYEQYFGPGTRLTVT.

CDR3 loop: CASSHLDGNEKLFF. CDR3 sequence (DNA): TGTGCCAGTAGCCATTTGGACGGTAATGAAAAACTGTTTTTT. The J gene is TRBJ1-4, the V gene TRBV19; D remains unclear. Germline V gives CDR1 LNHDA, CDR2 SQIVND (reference sequence). Deletions cut 6 bases from V and 4 bases from J, with 12 bases between. CDR3 length equals 14 residues.

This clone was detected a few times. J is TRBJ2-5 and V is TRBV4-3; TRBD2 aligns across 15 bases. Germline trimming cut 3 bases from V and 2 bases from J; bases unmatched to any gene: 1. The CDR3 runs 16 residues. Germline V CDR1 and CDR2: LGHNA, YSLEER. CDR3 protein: CASSHGLAGGQETQYF. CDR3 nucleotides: TGCGCCAGCAGCCACGGACTAGCGGGGGGGCAAGAGACCCAGTACTTC.

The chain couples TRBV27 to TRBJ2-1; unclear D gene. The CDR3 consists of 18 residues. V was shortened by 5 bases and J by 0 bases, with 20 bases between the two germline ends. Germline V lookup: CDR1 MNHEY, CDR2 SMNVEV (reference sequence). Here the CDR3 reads CASSLQALSASSYNEQFF. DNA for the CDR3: TGTGCCAGCAGTCTTCAGGCCTTGTCGGCTAGCTCCTACAATGAGCAGTTCTTC.

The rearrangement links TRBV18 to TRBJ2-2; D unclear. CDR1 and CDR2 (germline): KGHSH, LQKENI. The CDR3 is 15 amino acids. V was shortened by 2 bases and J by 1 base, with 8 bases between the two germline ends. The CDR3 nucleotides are TGTGCCAGCTCACCAAACTTGGGGAACACCGGGGAGCTGTTTTTT. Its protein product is CASSPNLGNTGELFF.

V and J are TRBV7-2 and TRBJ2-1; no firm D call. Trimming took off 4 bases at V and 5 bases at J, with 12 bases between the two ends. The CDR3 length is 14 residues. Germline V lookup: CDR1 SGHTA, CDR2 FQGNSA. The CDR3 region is CASSSRGANNEQFF. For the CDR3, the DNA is TGTGCCAGCAGCTCTCGAGGCGCTAACAATGAGCAGTTCTTC.

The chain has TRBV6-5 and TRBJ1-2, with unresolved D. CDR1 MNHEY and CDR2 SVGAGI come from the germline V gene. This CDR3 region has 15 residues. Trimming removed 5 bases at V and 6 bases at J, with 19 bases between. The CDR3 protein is CASSTQFRAPDGYTF. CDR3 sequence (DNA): TGTGCCAGCAGTACCCAGTTCCGGGCCCCGGATGGCTACACCTTC.